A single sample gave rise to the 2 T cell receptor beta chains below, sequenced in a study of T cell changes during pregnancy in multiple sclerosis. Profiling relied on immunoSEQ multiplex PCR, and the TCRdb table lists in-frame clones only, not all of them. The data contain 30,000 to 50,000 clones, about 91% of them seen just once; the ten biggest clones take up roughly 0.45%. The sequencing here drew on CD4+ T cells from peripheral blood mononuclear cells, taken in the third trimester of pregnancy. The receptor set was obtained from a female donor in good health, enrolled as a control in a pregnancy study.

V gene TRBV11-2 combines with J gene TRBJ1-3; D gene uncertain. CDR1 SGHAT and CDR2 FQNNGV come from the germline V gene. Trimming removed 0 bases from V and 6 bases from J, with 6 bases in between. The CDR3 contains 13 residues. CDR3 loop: CASSLEGANTIYF. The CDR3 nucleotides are TGTGCCAGCAGCTTAGAAGGAGCAAACACCATATATTTT.

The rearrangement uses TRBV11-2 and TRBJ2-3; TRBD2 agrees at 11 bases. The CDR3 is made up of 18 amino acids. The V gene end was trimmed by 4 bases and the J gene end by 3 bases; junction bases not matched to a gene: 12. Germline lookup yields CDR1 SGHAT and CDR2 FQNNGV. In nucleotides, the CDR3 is TGTGCCAGCAGCTCATGGCTGACTAGCGGGATCGTGACAGATACGCAGTATTTT. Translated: CASSSWLTSGIVTDTQYF.